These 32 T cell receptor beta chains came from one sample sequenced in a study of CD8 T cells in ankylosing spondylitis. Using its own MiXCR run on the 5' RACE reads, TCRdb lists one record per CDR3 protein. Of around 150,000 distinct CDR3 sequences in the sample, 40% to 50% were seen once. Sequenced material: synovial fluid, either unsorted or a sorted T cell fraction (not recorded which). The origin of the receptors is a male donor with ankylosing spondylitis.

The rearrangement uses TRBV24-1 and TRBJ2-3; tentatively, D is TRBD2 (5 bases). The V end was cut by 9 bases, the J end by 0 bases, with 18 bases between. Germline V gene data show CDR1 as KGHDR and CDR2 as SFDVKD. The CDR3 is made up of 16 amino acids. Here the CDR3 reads CATAGWGTSSTDTQYF. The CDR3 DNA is TGTGCCACCGCGGGTTGGGGAACCTCTAGCACAGATACGCAGTATTTT.

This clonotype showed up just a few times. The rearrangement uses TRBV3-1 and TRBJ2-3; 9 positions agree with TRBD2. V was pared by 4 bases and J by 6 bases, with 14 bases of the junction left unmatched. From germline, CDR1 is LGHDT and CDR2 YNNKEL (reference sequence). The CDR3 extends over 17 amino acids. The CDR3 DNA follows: TGTGCCAGCAGCCGTCCAGGACTAGCGTCAGGCGCGGATACGCAGTATTTT. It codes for CASSRPGLASGADTQYF.

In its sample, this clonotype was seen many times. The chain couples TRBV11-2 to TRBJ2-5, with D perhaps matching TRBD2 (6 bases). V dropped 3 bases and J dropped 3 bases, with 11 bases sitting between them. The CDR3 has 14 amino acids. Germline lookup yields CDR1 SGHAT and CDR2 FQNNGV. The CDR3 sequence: CASSFLGGKETQYF. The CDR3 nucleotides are TGTGCCAGCAGCTTTCTTGGCGGGAAAGAGACCCAGTACTTC.

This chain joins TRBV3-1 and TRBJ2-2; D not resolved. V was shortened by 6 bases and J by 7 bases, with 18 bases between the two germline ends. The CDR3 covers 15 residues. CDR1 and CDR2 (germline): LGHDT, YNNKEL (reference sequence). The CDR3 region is CASSLRTPEGGELFF. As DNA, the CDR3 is TGTGCCAGCAGTTTAAGGACGCCCGAAGGCGGGGAGCTGTTTTTT.

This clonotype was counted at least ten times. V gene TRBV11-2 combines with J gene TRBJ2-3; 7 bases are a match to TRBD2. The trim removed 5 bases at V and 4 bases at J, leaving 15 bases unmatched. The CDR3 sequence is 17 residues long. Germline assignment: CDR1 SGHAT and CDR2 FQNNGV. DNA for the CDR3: TGTGCCAGCAGCGGCCTGGGACTACGAGGGGACCCAGATACGCAGTATTTT. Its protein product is CASSGLGLRGDPDTQYF. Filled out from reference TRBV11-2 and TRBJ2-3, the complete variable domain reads EAGVAQSPRYKIIEKRQSVAFWCNPISGHATLYWYQQILGQGPKLLIQFQNNGVVDDSQLPKDRFSAERLKGVDSTLKIQPAKLEDSAVYLCASSGLGLRGDPDTQYFGPGTRLTVL.

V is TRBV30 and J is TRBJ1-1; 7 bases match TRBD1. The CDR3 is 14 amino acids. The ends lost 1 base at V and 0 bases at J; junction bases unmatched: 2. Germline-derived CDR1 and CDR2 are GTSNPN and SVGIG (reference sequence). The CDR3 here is CAWSGGQMNTEAFF. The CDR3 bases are TGTGCCTGGAGTGGGGGACAGATGAACACTGAAGCTTTCTTT.

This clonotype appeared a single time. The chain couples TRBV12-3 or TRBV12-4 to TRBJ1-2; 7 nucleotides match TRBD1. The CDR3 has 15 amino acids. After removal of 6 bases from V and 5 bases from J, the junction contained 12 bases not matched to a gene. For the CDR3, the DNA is TGTGCCAGCAGCCCGATCGCACAGGGGAGGTATGGCTACACCTTC. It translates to CASSPIAQGRYGYTF.

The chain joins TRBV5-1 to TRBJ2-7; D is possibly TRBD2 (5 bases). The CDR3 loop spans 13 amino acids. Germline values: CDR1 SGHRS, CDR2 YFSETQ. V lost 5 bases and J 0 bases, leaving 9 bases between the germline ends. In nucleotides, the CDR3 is TGCGCCAGCAGGAGGGAAAGCTCCTACGAGCAGTACTTC. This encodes CASRRESSYEQYF.

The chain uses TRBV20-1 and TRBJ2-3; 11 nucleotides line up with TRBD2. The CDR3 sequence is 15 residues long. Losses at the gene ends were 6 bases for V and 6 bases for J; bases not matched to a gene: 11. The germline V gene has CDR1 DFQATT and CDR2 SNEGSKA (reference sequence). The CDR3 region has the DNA TGCAGTGCGGGCGGGGGTACTAGCGGGAGTGATACGCAGTATTTT. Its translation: CSAGGGTSGSDTQYF.

The CDR3 sequence: CASSHGGRTLHF. The DNA of the CDR3 is TGTGCCAGCAGCCACGGGGGTCGCACCCTCCACTTT. V usage is TRBV7-9 and J usage is TRBJ1-6; tentative D call: TRBD1 (5 bases). Germline CDR1 and CDR2: SEHNR and FQNEAQ (reference sequence). Trimming took 5 bases from V and 14 from J, leaving 13 bases between them. The length of the CDR3 is 12 residues.

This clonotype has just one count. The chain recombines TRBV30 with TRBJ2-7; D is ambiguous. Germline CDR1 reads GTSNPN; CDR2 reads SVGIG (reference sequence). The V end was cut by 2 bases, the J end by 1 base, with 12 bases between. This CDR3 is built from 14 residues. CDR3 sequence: CAWSRARPSYEQYF. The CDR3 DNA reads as TGTGCCTGGAGTCGTGCTAGGCCTTCCTACGAGCAGTACTTC. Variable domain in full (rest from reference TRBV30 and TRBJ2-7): SQTIHQWPATLVQPVGSPLSLECTVEGTSNPNLYWYRQAAGRGLQLLFYSVGIGQISSEVPQNLSASRPQDRQFILSSKKLLLSDSGFYLCAWSRARPSYEQYFGPGTRLTVT.

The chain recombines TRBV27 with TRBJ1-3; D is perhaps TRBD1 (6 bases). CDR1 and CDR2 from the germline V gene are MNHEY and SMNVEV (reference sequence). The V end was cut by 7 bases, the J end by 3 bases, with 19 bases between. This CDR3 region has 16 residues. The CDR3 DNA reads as TGTGCCAGCACCCGGCGGGGGCCACCAAGTGGAAACACCATATATTTT. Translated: CASTRRGPPSGNTIYF.

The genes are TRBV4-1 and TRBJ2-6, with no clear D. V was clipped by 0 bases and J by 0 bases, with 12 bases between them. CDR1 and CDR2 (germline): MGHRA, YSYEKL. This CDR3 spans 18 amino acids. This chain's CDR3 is CASSQDPESVSGANVLTF. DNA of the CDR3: TGCGCCAGCAGCCAAGACCCCGAGTCTGTCTCTGGGGCCAACGTCCTGACTTTC.

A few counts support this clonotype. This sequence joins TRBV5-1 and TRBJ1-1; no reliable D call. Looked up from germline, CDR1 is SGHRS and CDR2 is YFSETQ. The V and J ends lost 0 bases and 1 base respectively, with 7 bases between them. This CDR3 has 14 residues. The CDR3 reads CASSLGQRNTEAFF. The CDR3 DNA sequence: TGCGCCAGCAGCTTGGGGCAGAGGAACACTGAAGCTTTCTTT.

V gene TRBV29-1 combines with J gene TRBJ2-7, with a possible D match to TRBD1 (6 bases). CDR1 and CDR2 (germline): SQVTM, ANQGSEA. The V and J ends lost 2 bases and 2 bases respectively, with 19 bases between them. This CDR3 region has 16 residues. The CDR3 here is CSVESGAQGLPYEQYF. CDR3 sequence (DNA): TGCAGCGTTGAAAGCGGTGCACAGGGTTTACCCTACGAGCAGTACTTC.

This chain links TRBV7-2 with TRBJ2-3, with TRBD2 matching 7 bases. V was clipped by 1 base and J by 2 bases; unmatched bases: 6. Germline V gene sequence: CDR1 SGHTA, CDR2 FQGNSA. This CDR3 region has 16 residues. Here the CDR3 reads CASSLVGTTPTDTQYF. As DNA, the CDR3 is TGTGCCAGCAGCTTAGTTGGGACTACCCCCACAGATACGCAGTATTTT. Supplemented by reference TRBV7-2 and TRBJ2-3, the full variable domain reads GAGVSQSPSNKVTEKGKDVELRCDPISGHTALYWYRQSLGQGLEFLIYFQGNSAPDKSGLPSDRFSAERTGGSVSTLTIQRTQQEDSAVYLCASSLVGTTPTDTQYFGPGTRLTVL.

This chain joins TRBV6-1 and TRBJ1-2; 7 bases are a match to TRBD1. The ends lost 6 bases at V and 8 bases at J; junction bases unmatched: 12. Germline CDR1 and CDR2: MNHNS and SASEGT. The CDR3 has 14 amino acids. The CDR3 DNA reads TGTGCCAGCAGCCAGACAGGGTACATAAACGGCTACACCTTC. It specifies CASSQTGYINGYTF.

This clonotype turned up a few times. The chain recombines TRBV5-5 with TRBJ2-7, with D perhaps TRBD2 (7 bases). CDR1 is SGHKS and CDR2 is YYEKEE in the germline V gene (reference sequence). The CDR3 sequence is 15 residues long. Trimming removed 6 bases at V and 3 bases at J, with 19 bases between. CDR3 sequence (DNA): TGTGCCAGCACCCTTCGAGGGGAGGGGGTCTACGAGCAGTACTTC. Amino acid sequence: CASTLRGEGVYEQYF. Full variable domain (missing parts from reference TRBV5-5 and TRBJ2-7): DAGVTQSPTHLIKTRGQQVTLRCSPISGHKSVSWYQQVLGQGPQFIFQYYEKEERGRGNFPDRFSARQFPNYSSELNVNALLLGDSALYLCASTLRGEGVYEQYFGPGTRLTVT.

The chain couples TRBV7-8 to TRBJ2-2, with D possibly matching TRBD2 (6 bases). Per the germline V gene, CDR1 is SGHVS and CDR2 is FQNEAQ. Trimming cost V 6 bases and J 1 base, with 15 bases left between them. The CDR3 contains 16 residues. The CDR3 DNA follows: TGTGCCAGCAGTCCTCGCCGGGGGTTGAACACCGGGGAGCTGTTTTTT. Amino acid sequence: CASSPRRGLNTGELFF.

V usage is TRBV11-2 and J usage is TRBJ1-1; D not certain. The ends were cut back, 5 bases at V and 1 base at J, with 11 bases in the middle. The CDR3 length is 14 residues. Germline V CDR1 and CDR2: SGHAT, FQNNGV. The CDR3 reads CASSAILGNTEAFF. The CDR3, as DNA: TGTGCCAGCAGCGCCATCCTTGGGAACACTGAAGCTTTCTTT.

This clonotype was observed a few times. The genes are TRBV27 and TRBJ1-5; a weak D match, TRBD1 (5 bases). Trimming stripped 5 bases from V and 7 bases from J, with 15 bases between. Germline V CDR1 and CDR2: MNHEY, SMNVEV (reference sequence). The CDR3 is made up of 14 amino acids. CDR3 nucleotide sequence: TGTGCCAGCAGTCCTTGGGGGAGAGGACAGCCCCAGCATTTT. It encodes CASSPWGRGQPQHF.

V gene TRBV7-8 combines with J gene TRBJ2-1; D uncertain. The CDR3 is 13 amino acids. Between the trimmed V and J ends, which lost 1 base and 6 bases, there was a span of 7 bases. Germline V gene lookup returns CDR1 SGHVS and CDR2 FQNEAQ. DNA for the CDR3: TGTGCCAGCAGCTTAGGCAGCCTCAATGAGCAGTTCTTC. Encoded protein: CASSLGSLNEQFF.

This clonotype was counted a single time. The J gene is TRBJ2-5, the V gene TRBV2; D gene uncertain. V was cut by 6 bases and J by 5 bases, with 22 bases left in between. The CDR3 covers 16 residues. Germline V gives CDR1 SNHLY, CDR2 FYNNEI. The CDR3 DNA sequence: TGTGCCAGCAGAGCAAGGATAGAAGGCCCCCTTGAGACCCAGTACTTC. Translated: CASRARIEGPLETQYF.

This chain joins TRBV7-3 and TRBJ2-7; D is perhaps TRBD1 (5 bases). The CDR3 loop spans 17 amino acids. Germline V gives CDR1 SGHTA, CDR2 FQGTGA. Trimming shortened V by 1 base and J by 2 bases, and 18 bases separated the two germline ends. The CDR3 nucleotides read TGTGCCAGCAGCTTAAAAGGCCCCTTTTACAGGCCCTACGAGCAGTACTTC. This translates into CASSLKGPFYRPYEQYF.

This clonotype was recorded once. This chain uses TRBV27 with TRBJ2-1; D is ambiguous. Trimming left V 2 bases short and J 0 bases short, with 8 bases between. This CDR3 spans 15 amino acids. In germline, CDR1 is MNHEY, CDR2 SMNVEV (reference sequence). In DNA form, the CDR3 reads TGTGCCAGCAGTTTAGGTTGGAGCTCCTACAATGAGCAGTTCTTC. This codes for CASSLGWSSYNEQFF.

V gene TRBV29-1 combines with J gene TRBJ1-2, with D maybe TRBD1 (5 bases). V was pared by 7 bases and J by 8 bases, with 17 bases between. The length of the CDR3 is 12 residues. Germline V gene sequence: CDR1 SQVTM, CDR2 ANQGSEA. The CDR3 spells CSARMPGKGYTF. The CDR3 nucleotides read TGCAGCGCCCGAATGCCAGGGAAGGGCTACACCTTC.

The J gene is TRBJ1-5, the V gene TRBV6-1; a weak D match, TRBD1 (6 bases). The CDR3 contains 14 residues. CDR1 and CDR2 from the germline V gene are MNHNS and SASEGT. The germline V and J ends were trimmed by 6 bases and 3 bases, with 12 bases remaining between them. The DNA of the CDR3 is TGTGCCAGCAGGGGATGGGACAACAATCAGCCCCAGCATTTT. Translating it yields CASRGWDNNQPQHF.

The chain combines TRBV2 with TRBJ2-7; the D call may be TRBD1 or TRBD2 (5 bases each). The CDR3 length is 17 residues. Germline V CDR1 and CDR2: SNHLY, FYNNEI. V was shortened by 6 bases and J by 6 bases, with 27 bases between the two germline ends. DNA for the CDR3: TGTGCCAGCAGAACACCAGGGACGGGTGCACGGCTGCGCGAGCAGTACTTC. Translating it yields CASRTPGTGARLREQYF.

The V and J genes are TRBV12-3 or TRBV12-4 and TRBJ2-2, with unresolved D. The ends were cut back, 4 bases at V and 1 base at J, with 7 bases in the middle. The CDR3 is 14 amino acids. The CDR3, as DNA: TGTGCCAGCAGTTGTTCCCTGAACACCGGGGAGCTGTTTTTT. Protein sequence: CASSCSLNTGELFF.

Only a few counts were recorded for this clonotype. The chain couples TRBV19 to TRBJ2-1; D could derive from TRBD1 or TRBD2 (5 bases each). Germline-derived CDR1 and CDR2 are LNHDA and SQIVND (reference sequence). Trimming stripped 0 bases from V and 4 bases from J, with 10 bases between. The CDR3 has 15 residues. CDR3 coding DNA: TGTGCCAGTAGTATAGATATTGGGGGATACAATGAGCAGTTCTTC. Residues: CASSIDIGGYNEQFF.

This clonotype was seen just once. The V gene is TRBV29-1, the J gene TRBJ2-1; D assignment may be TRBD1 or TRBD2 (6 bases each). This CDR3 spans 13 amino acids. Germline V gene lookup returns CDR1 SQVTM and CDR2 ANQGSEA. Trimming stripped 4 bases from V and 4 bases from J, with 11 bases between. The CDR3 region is CSVGGARYNEQFF. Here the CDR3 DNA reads TGCAGCGTTGGGGGGGCCAGGTACAATGAGCAGTTCTTC.

The CDR3 is CASSPRGRDSNQPQHF. CDR3 sequence (DNA): TGTGCCAGCAGTCCTAGAGGGCGGGATAGCAATCAGCCCCAGCATTTT. The chain links TRBV27 to TRBJ1-5; D unclear. The V and J ends lost 5 bases and 0 bases respectively, with 14 bases between them. This CDR3 contains 16 residues. Germline loops: CDR1 MNHEY, CDR2 SMNVEV (reference sequence).